Listed below are T cell receptor beta chains from one sample, sequenced in a study of beta chain features in type 1 diabetes. Clones were read by immunoSEQ multiplex PCR, and TCRdb kept only the in-frame ones, dropping some. This sample carries roughly 330,000 clones, approximately 10% of them seen once, and the ten largest clones take roughly 0.016%. The specimen sequenced was naive CD4+ T cells from blood. The receptors stem from a woman aged 25 to 39 in good health. Both conserved end residues are part of each CDR3. A D gene is named only where the DNA matches it firmly. For some rows the clone size is stated as once, few or many, or as a class when expanded; others skip it.

D	J	size	V	CDR3	DNA
TRBD1	TRBJ2-7	few	TRBV9	CASSAGTGGSYEQYF	TGTGCCAGCAGCGCAGGGACAGGGGGTTCCTACGAGCAGTACTTC
.	TRBJ2-5	.	TRBV6-5	CASTIQGPQETQYF	TGTGCCAGCACCATACAGGGCCCTCAAGAGACCCAGTACTTC
.	TRBJ2-5	.	TRBV13	CASSTRQGLQETQYF	TGTGCCAGCAGCACCCGACAGGGACTTCAAGAGACCCAGTACTTC
TRBD1	TRBJ2-5	.	TRBV30	CAWQGVRETQYF	TGTGCCTGGCAGGGGGTCCGAGAGACCCAGTACTTC
TRBD1	TRBJ1-5	.	TRBV2	CASSRQGDNQPQHF	TGTGCCAGCAGTCGACAGGGAGATAATCAGCCCCAGCATTTT
TRBD1	TRBJ2-2	few	TRBV7-2	CASSFPGGRAGELFF	TGTGCCAGCAGCTTTCCAGGGGGCCGGGCCGGGGAGCTGTTTTTT
.	TRBJ2-2	.	TRBV9	CASTPKTGNTGELFF	TGTGCCAGCACGCCCAAGACAGGCAACACCGGGGAGCTGTTTTTT
.	TRBJ2-2	few	TRBV27	CAGRAYTGELFF	TGTGCCGGCAGGGCTTACACCGGGGAGCTGTTTTTT
TRBD2	TRBJ2-7	.	TRBV5-1	CASSLAASGSYEQYF	TGCGCCAGCAGCTTGGCGGCTAGCGGATCCTACGAGCAGTACTTC
TRBD1	TRBJ1-1	few	TRBV30	CASHRGPEAFF	TGTGCTTCACACAGGGGGCCAGAAGCTTTCTTT
TRBD1	TRBJ2-3	.	TRBV9	CASSLSTGATDTQYF	TGTGCCAGCAGCTTGTCGACAGGGGCCACAGATACGCAGTATTTT
TRBD1	TRBJ2-1	few	TRBV28	CASSRTGRSNEQFF	TGTGCCAGCAGTAGGACAGGGCGTTCCAATGAGCAGTTCTTC
TRBD1	TRBJ2-4	few	TRBV11-1	CASSSDRGAKNIQYF	TGTGCCAGCAGCTCCGACAGGGGGGCCAAAAACATTCAGTACTTC
.	TRBJ1-1	few	TRBV7-2	CASSFVNTEAFF	TGTGCCAGCAGCTTCGTTAACACTGAAGCTTTCTTT
.	TRBJ2-6	few	TRBV10-3	CAISDSSSGANVLTF	TGTGCCATCAGTGACTCCAGCTCTGGGGCCAACGTCCTGACTTTC
.	TRBJ2-1	.	TRBV28	CASSFVGPEQFF	TGTGCCAGCAGTTTCGTGGGGCCAGAGCAGTTCTTC
.	TRBJ2-4	.	TRBV5-4	CASSSDSEAKNIQYF	TGTGCCAGCAGCTCGGACAGTGAAGCCAAAAACATTCAGTACTTC
.	TRBJ2-3	few	TRBV18	CASSRGSTDTQYF	TGTGCCAGCTCCCGGGGTAGCACAGATACGCAGTATTTT
.	TRBJ2-6	.	TRBV5-6	CASSLVYTGANVLTF	TGTGCCAGCAGCTTGGTGTATACTGGGGCCAACGTCCTGACTTTC
TRBD2	TRBJ2-4	.	TRBV2	CASSQSGLAGRTGKNIQYF	TGTGCCAGCAGTCAAAGTGGGCTAGCGGGACGAACAGGCAAAAACATTCAGTACTTC
.	TRBJ2-4	.	TRBV10-3	CAISAREAAKNIQYF	TGTGCCATCAGTGCGCGGGAAGCCGCCAAAAACATTCAGTACTTC
TRBD1	TRBJ1-1	few	TRBV5-1	CASSGATGEGEAFF	TGCGCCAGCAGCGGAGCGACAGGGGAAGGTGAAGCTTTCTTT
TRBD2	TRBJ2-7	.	TRBV4-2	CASRQAQAGVFGEQYF	TGTGCCAGCAGGCAAGCCCAAGCGGGGGTTTTCGGGGAGCAGTACTTC
.	TRBJ1-4	few	TRBV30	CAGGRVAEEKLFF	TGTGCCGGGGGCCGCGTGGCCGAGGAAAAACTGTTTTTT
TRBD2	TRBJ2-1	few	TRBV28	CASTGAGGLNSEQFF	TGTGCCAGCACCGGAGCGGGAGGGCTTAATAGTGAGCAGTTCTTC
.	TRBJ2-1	.	TRBV7-7	CASSPERRDEQFF	TGTGCTAGCAGCCCAGAACGCCGGGATGAGCAGTTCTTC
TRBD1	TRBJ1-5	.	TRBV2	CASRGGSPGGPQHF	TGTGCCAGCAGGGGGGGATCCCCAGGGGGGCCCCAGCATTTT
TRBD2	TRBJ2-2	.	TRBV5-1	CASSLPGTSGNTGELFF	TGCGCCAGCAGCCTCCCCGGGACTAGCGGAAACACCGGGGAGCTGTTTTTT
TRBD1	TRBJ2-6	few	TRBV5-6	CASSRPGQGAGANVLTF	TGTGCCAGCAGCAGACCGGGACAGGGGGCTGGGGCCAACGTCCTGACTTTC
TRBD2	TRBJ2-1	few	TRBV4-3	CASSPLATSGSASYNEQFF	TGCGCCAGCAGCCCCCTAGCGACTAGCGGGAGTGCGAGCTACAATGAGCAGTTCTTC
TRBD2	TRBJ2-1	few	TRBV25-1	CASRWEVAGIPLYNEQFF	TGTGCCAGCCGGTGGGAGGTAGCGGGAATCCCCCTCTACAATGAGCAGTTCTTC
.	TRBJ2-3	few	TRBV27	CASRAGRSTDTQYF	TGTGCCAGCAGGGCCGGGAGAAGCACAGATACGCAGTATTTT
TRBD1	TRBJ2-5	few	TRBV7-3	CASSIQPGQQETQYF	TGTGCCAGCAGCATACAACCGGGACAGCAAGAGACCCAGTACTTC
TRBD1	TRBJ1-3	.	TRBV30	CAWRKQGVIGNTIYF	TGTGCCTGGAGAAAACAGGGGGTTATCGGAAACACCATATATTTT
.	TRBJ2-3	few	TRBV7-2	CASSFLKTATTDTQYF	TGTGCCAGCAGCTTCTTAAAAACAGCTACCACAGATACGCAGTATTTT
TRBD1	TRBJ1-1	few	TRBV6-5	CASRNGQGDTEAFF	TGTGCCAGCAGGAACGGACAGGGCGACACTGAAGCTTTCTTT
.	TRBJ1-3	few	TRBV4-3	CASSTVRGGGNTIYF	TGCGCCAGCAGTACCGTTCGGGGTGGCGGAAACACCATATATTTT
.	TRBJ2-7	few	TRBV6-1	CASSPRGGYEQYF	TGTGCCAGCAGTCCGCGGGGCGGCTACGAGCAGTACTTC
TRBD2	TRBJ2-5	few	TRBV7-3	CASSLGLAEQETQYF	TGTGCCAGCAGCTTGGGACTAGCGGAACAAGAGACCCAGTACTTC
TRBD1	TRBJ1-1	.	TRBV6-5	CASRTAGTGSAEAFF	TGTGCCAGCAGGACCGCCGGGACAGGGAGCGCTGAAGCTTTCTTT
.	TRBJ2-5	.	TRBV18	CASSQGQRKETQYF	TGTGCCAGCTCACAGGGACAAAGGAAAGAGACCCAGTACTTC
TRBD2	TRBJ2-7	.	TRBV4-2	CASSQVGTSATYEQYF	TGTGCCAGCAGCCAAGTTGGGACTAGCGCAACCTACGAGCAGTACTTC
TRBD2	TRBJ2-1	.	TRBV30	CAWRPLAGDDNEQFF	TGTGCCTGGCGACCACTAGCGGGAGACGACAATGAGCAGTTCTTC